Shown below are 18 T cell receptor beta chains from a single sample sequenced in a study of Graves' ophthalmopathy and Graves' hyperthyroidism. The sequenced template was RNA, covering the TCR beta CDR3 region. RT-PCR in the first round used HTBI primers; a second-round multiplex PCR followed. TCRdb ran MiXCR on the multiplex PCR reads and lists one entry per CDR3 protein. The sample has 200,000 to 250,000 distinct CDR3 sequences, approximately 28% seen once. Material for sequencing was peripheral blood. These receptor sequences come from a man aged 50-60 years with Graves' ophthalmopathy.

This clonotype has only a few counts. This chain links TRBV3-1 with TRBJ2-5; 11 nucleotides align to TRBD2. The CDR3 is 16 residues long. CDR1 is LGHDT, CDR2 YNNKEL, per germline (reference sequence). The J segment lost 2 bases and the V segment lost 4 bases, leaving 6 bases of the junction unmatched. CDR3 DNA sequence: TGTGCCAGCAGCCGCATTGGGACTAGCGGTCAAGAGACCCAGTACTTC. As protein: CASSRIGTSGQETQYF.

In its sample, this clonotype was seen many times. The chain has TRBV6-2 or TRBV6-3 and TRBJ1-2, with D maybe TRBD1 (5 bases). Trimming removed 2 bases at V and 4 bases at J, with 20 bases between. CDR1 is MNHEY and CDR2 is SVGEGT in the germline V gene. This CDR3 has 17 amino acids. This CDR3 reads CASSYDQVAGTSYGYTF. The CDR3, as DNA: TGTGCCAGCAGTTACGACCAAGTGGCAGGGACTTCCTATGGCTACACCTTC.

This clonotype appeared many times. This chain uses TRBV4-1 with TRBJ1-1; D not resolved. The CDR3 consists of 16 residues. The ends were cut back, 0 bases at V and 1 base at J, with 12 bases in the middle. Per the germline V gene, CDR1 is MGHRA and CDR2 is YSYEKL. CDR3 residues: CASSQDIRLGNTEAFF. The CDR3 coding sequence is TGCGCCAGCAGCCAAGATATTCGATTAGGGAACACTGAAGCTTTCTTT.

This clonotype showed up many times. The CDR3 loop is CASSPVSPFNEKLFF. Written as DNA, the CDR3 is TGTGCCAGCAGCCCCGTCTCCCCTTTTAATGAAAAACTGTTTTTT. V and J are TRBV12-3 or TRBV12-4 and TRBJ1-4, with unresolved D. Trimming removed 6 bases at V and 4 bases at J, with 15 bases between. This CDR3 has 15 amino acids.

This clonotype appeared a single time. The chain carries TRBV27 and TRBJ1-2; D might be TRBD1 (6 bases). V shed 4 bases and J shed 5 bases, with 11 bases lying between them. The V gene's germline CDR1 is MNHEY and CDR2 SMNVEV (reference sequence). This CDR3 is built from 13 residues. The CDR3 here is CASSSHRDYGYTF. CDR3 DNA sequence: TGTGCCAGCAGTTCCCACAGGGATTATGGCTACACCTTC.

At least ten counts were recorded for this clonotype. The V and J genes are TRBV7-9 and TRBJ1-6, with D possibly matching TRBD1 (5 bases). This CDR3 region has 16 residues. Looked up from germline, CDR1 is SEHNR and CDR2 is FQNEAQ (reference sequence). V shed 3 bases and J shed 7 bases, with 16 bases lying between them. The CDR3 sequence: CASSFSGSRGNSPLHF. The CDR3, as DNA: TGTGCCAGCAGCTTTAGCGGCTCGAGGGGAAATTCACCCCTCCACTTT.

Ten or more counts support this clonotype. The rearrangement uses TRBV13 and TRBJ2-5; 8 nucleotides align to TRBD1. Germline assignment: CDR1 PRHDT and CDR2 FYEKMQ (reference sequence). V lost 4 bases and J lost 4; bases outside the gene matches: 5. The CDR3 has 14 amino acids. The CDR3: CASSSGQGRETQYF. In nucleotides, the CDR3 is TGTGCCAGCAGCTCCGGACAGGGTAGAGAGACCCAGTACTTC.

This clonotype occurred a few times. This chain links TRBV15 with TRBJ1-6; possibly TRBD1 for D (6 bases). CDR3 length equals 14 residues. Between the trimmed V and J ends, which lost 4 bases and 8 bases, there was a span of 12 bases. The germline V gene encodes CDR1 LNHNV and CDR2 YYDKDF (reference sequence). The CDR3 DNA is TGTGCCACCAGCACAGGGGATGGAGATTCACCCCTCCACTTT. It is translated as CATSTGDGDSPLHF.

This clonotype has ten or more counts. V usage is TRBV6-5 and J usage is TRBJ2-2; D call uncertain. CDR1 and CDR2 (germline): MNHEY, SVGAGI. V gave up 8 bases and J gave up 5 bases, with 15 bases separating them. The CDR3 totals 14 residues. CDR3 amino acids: CASSQKGETGELFF. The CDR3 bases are TGTGCCAGCTCCCAAAAGGGTGAAACCGGGGAGCTGTTTTTT.

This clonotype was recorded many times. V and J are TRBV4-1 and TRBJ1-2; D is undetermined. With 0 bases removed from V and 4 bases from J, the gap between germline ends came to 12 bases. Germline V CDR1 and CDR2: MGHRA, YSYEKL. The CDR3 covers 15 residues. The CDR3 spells CASSQDSRAGYGYTF. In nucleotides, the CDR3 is TGCGCCAGCAGCCAAGATTCACGGGCAGGCTATGGCTACACCTTC.

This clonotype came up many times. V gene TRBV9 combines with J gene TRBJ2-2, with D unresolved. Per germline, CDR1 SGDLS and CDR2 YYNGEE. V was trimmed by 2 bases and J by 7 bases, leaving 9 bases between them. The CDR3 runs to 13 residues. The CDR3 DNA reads TGTGCCAGCAGCGTGGGTCTACGCGGGGAGCTGTTTTTT. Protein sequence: CASSVGLRGELFF.

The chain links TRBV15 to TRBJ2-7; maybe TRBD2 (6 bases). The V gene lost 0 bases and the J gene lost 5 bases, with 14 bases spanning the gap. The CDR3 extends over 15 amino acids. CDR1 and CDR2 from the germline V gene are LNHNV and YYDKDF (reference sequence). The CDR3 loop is CATSRDTGGLHEQYF. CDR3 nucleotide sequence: TGTGCCACCAGCAGAGATACAGGAGGGCTCCACGAGCAGTACTTC.

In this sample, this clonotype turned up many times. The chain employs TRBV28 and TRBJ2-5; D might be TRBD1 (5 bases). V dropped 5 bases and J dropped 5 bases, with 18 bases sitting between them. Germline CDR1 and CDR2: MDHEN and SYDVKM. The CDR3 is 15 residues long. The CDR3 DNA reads TGTGCCAGCAGTCTTCAGGGAACCCCAGGGGAGACCCAGTACTTC. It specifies CASSLQGTPGETQYF. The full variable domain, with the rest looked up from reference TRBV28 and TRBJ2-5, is DVKVTQSSRYLVKRTGEKVFLECVQDMDHENMFWYRQDPGLGLRLIYFSYDVKMKEKGDIPEGYSVSREKKERFSLILESASTNQTSMYLCASSLQGTPGETQYFGPGTRLLVL.

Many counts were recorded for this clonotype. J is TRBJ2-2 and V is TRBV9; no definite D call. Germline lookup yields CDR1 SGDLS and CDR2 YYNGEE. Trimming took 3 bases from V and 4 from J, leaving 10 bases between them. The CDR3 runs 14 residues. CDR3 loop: CASSAPPSTGELFF. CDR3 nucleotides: TGTGCCAGCAGCGCCCCCCCCAGCACCGGGGAGCTGTTTTTT.

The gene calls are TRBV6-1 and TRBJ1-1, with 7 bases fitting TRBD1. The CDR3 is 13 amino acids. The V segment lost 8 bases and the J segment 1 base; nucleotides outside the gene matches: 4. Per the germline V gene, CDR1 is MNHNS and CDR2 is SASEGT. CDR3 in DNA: TGTGCCAGCGGACAGGCTCCGAACACTGAAGCTTTCTTT. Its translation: CASGQAPNTEAFF.

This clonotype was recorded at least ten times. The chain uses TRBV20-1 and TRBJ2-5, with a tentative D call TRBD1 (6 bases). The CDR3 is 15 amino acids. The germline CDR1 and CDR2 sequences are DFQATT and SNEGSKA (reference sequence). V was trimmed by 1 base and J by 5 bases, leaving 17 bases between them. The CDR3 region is CSARVSGDTMETQYF. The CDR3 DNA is TGCAGTGCTAGAGTTTCAGGGGATACCATGGAGACCCAGTACTTC.

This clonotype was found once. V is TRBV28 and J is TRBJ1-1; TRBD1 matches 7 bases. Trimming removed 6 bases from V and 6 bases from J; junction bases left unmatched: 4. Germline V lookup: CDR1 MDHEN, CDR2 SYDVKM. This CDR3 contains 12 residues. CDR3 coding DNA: TGTGCCAGCAGGACAGGGCTACCTGAAGCTTTCTTT. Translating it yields CASRTGLPEAFF.

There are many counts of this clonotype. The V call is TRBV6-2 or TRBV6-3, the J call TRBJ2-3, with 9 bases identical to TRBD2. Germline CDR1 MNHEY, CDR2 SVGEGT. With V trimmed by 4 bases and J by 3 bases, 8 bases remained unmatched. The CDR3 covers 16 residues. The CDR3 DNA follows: TGTGCCAGCAGTTCCTTTACTAGCGGGCTTACAGATACGCAGTATTTT. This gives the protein CASSSFTSGLTDTQYF.